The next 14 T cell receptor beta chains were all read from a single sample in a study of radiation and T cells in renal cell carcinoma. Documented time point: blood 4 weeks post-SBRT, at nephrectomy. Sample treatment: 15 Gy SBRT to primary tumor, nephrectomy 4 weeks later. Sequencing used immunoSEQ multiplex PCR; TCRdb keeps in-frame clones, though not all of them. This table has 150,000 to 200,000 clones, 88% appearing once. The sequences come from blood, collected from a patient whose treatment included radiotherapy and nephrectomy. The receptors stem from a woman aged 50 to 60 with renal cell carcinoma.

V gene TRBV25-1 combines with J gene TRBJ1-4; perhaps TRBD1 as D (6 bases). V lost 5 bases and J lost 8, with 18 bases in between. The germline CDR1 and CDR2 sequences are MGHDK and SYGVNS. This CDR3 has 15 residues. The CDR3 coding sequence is TGTGCCAGCAGTAACTCACAGGGCCCAGGGGAAAAACTGTTTTTT. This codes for CASSNSQGPGEKLFF.

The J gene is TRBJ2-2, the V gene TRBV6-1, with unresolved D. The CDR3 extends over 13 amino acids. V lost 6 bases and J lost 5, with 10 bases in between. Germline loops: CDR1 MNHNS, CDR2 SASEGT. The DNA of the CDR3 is TGTGCCAGCAGCGGGCGGTGGACCGGGGAGCTGTTTTTT. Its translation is CASSGRWTGELFF.

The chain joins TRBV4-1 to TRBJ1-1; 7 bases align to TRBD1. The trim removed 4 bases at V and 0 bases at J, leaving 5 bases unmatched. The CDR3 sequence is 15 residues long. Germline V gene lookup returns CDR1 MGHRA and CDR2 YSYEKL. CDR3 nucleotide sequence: TGCGCCAGCAGCCCACGCGGGACAGTGAACACTGAAGCTTTCTTT. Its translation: CASSPRGTVNTEAFF.

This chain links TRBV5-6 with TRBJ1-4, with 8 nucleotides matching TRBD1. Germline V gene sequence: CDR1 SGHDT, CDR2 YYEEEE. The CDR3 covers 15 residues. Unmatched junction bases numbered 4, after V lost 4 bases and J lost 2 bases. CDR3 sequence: CASSRTGMTNEKLFF. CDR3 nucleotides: TGTGCCAGCAGCCGGACAGGGATGACTAATGAAAAACTGTTTTTT.

The CDR3 sequence: CASSFSVTGVGETQYF. The CDR3 DNA reads TGTGCCAGCAGCTTTTCCGTCACAGGGGTTGGAGAGACCCAGTACTTC. The chain is built from TRBV7-2 and TRBJ2-5; TRBD1 matches 7 bases. The CDR3 is made up of 16 amino acids. The germline V gene encodes CDR1 SGHTA and CDR2 FQGNSA. J gave up 4 bases and V 3 bases, and 11 bases lay outside the gene matches. The variable domain in full, with the rest retrieved from reference TRBV7-2 and TRBJ2-5, is GAGVSQSPSNKVTEKGKDVELRCDPISGHTALYWYRQSLGQGLEFLIYFQGNSAPDKSGLPSDRFSAERTGGSVSTLTIQRTQQEDSAVYLCASSFSVTGVGETQYFGPGTRLLVL.

The CDR3 DNA reads TGTGCCAGCAGCCGAATCGGGGGGGTTACAGAGACCCAGTACTTC. It specifies CASSRIGGVTETQYF. The chain couples TRBV6-5 to TRBJ2-5; 8 positions agree with TRBD2. From germline, CDR1 is MNHEY and CDR2 SVGAGI. The CDR3 consists of 15 residues. The trim removed 6 bases at V and 4 bases at J, leaving 10 bases unmatched.

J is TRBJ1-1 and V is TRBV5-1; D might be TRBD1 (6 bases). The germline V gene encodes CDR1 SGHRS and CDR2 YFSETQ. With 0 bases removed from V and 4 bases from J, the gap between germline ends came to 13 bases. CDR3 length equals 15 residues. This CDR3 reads CASSLDGDRITEAFF. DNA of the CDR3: TGCGCCAGCAGCTTGGACGGAGACAGGATCACTGAAGCTTTCTTT. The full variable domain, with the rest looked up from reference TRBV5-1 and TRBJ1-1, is KAGVTQTPRYLIKTRGQQVTLSCSPISGHRSVSWYQQTPGQGLQFLFEYFSETQRNKGNFPGRFSGRQFSNSRSEMNVSTLELGDSALYLCASSLDGDRITEAFFGQGTRLTVV.

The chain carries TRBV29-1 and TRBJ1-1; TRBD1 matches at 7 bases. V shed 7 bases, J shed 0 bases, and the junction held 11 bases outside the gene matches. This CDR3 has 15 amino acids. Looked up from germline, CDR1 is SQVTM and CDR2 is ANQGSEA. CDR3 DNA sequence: TGCAGCGGTTGCCGGGACAGCAGGATGAACACTGAAGCTTTCTTT. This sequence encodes CSGCRDSRMNTEAFF.

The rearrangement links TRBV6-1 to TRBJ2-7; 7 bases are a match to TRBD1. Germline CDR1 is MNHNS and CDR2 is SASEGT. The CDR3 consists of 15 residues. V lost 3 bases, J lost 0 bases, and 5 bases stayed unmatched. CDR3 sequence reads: CASSEWDSFSYEQYF. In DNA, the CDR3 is TGTGCCAGCAGTGAGTGGGACAGCTTCTCCTACGAGCAGTACTTC.

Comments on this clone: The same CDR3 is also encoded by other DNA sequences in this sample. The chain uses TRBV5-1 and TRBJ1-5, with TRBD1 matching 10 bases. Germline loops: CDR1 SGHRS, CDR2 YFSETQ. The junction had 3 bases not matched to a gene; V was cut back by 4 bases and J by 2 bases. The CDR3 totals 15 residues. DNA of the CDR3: TGCGCCAGCAGCCCCGGGACAGGGGGCAATCAGCCCCAGCATTTT. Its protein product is CASSPGTGGNQPQHF.

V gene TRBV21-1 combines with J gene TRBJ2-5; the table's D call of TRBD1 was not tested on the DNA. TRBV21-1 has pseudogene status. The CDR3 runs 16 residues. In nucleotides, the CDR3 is TGTGCCAGCAGCAAAAGACAGGGGGGGTACCAAGAGACCCAGTACTTC. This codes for CASSKRQGGYQETQYF.

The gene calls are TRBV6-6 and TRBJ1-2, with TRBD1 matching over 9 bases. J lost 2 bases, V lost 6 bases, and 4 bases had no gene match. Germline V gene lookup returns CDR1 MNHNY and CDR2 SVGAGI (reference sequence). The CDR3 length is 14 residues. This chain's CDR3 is CASRPGTGNYGYTF. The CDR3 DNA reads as TGTGCCAGCAGGCCGGGGACAGGGAACTATGGCTACACCTTC.

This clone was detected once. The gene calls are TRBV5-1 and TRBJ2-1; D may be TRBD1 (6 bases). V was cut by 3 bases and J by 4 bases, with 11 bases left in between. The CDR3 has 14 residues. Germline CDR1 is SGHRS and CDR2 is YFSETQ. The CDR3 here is CASSSGQPYNEQFF. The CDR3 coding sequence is TGCGCCAGCAGCTCCGGACAGCCATACAATGAGCAGTTCTTC.

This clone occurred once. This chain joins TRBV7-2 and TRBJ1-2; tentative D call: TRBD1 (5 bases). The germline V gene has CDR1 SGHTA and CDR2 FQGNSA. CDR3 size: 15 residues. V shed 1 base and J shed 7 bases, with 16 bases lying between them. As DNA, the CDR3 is TGTGCCAGCAGCTTAGGTTATCAGGGAGTAGGTGGCTACACCTTC. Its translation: CASSLGYQGVGGYTF.